This T cell receptor (beta chain) was obtained from a study of shared clonotypes between healthy human individuals. Only a few counts were recorded for this clone. Investigators spread the genomic DNA of each subset evenly over several immunoSEQ plates. Clones were read by immunoSEQ multiplex PCR, and TCRdb kept only the in-frame ones, dropping some. The repertoire includes millions of clones, roughly 94% of them detected once, and about 0.13% sits in the top ten. This CDR3 is built from 15 residues. Germline V lookup: CDR1 SNHLY, CDR2 FYNNEI. Trimming shortened V by 2 bases and J by 4 bases, and 12 bases separated the two germline ends.

This chain connects TRBV2 to TRBJ1-5, with a possible D match to TRBD1 (5 bases). The receptor was isolated from a man between 18 and 29 years old in good health. Input material: naive CD4+ T cells sorted from blood. Subset meaning: CD45RA+ positively selected. CDR3 sequence (DNA): TGTGCCAGCAGTGAAAGGAACAGGACTAATCAGCCCCAGCATTTT. It translates to CASSERNRTNQPQHF. The full variable domain, with the rest looked up from reference TRBV2 and TRBJ1-5, is EPEVTQTPSHQVTQMGQEVILRCVPISNHLYFYWYRQILGQKVEFLVSFYNNEISEKSEIFDDQFSVERPDGSNFTLKIRSTKLEDSAMYFCASSERNRTNQPQHFGDGTRLSIL.